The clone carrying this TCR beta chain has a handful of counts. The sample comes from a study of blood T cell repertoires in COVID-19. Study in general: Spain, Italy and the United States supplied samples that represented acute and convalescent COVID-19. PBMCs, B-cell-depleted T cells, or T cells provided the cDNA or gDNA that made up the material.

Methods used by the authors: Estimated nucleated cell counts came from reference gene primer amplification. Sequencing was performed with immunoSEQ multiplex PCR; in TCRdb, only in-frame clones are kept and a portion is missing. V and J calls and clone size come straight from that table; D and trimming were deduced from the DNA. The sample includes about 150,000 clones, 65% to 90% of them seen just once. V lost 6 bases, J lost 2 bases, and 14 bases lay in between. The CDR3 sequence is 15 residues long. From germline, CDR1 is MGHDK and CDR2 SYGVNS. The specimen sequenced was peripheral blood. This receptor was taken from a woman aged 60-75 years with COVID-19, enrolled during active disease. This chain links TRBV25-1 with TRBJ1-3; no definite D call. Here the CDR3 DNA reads TGTGCCAGCAGACGAGAGGGTTTTGCTGGAAACACCATATATTTT. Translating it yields CASRREGFAGNTIYF. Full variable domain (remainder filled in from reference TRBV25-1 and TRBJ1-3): EADIYQTPRYLVIGTGKKITLECSQTMGHDKMYWYQQDPGMELHLIHYSYGVNSTEKGDLSSESTVSRIRTEHFPLTLESARPSHTSQYLCASRREGFAGNTIYFGEGSWLTVV.